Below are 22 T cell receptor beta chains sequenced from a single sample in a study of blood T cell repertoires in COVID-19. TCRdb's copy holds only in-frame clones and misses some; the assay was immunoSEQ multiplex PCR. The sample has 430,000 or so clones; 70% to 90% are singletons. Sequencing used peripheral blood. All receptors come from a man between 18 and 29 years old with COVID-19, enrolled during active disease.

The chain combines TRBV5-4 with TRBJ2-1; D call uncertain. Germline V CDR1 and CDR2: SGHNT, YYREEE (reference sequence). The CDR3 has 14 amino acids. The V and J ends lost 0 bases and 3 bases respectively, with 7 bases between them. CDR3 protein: CASSLGQNYNEQFF. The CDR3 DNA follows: TGTGCCAGCAGCTTGGGCCAGAACTACAATGAGCAGTTCTTC. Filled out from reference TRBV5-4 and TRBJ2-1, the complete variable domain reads ETGVTQSPTHLIKTRGQQVTLRCSSQSGHNTVSWYQQALGQGPQFIFQYYREEENGRGNFPPRFSGLQFPNYSSELNVNALELDDSALYLCASSLGQNYNEQFFGPGTRLTVL.

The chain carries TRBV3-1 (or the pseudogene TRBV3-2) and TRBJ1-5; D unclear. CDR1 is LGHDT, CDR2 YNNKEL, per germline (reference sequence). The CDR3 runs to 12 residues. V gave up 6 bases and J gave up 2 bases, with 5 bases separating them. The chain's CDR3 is CASREGNQPQHF. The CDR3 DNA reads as TGTGCCAGCAGGGAGGGCAATCAGCCCCAGCATTTT.

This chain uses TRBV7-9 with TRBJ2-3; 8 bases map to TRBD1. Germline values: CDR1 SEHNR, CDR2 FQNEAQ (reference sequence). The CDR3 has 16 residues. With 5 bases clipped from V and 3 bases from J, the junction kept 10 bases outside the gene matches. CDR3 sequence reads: CASSPRQGRYTDTQYF. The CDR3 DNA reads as TGTGCCAGCAGCCCCCGACAGGGGAGATATACAGATACGCAGTATTTT.

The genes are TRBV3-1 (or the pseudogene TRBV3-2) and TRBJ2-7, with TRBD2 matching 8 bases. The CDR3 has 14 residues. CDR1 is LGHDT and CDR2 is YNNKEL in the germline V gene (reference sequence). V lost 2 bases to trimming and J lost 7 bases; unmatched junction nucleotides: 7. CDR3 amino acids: CASSQSGRAGEQYF. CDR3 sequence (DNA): TGTGCCAGCAGCCAATCCGGGAGGGCCGGGGAGCAGTACTTC.

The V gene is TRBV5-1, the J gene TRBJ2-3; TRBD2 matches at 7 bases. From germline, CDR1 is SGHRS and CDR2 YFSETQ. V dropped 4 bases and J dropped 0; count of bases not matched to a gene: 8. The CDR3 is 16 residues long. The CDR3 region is CASSPGGGSSTDTQYF. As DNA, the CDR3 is TGCGCCAGCAGCCCCGGTGGCGGGAGTAGCACAGATACGCAGTATTTT.

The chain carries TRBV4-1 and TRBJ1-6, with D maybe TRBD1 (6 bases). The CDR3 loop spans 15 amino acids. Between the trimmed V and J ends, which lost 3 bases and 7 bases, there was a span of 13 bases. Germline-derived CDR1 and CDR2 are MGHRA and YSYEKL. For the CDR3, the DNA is TGCGCCAGCAGCCAGGGCAGGGGATCGAATTCACCCCTCCACTTT. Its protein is CASSQGRGSNSPLHF.

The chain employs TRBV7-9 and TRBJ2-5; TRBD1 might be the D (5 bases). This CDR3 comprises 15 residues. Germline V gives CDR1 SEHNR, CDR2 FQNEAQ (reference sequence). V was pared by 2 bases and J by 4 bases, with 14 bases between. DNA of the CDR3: TGTGCCAGCAGCTTATCCCTGGGGCCACGAGAGACCCAGTACTTC. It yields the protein CASSLSLGPRETQYF. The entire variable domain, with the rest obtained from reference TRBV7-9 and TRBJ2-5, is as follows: DTGVSQNPRHKITKRGQNVTFRCDPISEHNRLYWYRQTLGQGPEFLTYFQNEAQLEKSRLLSDRFSAERPKGSFSTLEIQRTEQGDSAMYLCASSLSLGPRETQYFGPGTRLLVL.

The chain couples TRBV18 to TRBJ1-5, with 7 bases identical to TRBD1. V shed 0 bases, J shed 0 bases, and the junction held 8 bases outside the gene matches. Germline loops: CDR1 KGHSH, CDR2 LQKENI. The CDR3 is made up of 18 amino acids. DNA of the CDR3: TGTGCCAGCTCACCACCGCTCGAGACAGGGCTTAGCAATCAGCCCCAGCATTTT. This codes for CASSPPLETGLSNQPQHF.

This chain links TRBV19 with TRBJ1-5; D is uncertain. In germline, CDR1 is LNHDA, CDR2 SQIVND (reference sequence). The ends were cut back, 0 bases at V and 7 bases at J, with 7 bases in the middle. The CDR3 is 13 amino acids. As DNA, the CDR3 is TGTGCCAGTAGTATAGATCAGAACCAGCCCCAGCATTTT. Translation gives CASSIDQNQPQHF. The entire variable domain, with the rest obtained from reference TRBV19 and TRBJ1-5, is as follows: DGGITQSPKYLFRKEGQNVTLSCEQNLNHDAMYWYRQDPGQGLRLIYYSQIVNDFQKGDIAEGYSVSREKKESFPLTVTSAQKNPTAFYLCASSIDQNQPQHFGDGTRLSIL.

CDR3 protein: CASSVEHRGLETQYF. CDR3 coding DNA: TGTGCCAGCAGCGTAGAGCACAGGGGGCTCGAGACCCAGTACTTC. This chain joins TRBV9 and TRBJ2-5; 9 bases are a match to TRBD1. Losses at the gene ends were 0 bases for V and 5 bases for J; bases not matched to a gene: 5. Looked up from germline, CDR1 is SGDLS and CDR2 is YYNGEE. CDR3 length: 15 amino acids.

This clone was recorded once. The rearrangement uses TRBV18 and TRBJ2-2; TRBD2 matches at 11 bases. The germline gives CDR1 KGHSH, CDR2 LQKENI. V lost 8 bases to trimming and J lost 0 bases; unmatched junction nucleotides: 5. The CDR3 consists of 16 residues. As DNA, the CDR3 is TGTGCCAGCACGGGGACTAGCGGAGCGAACACCGGGGAGCTGTTTTTT. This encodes CASTGTSGANTGELFF. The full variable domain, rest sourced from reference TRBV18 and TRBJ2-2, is NAGVMQNPRHLVRRRGQEARLRCSPMKGHSHVYWYRQLPEEGLKFMVYLQKENIIDESGMPKERFSAEFPKEGPSILRIQQVVRGDSAAYFCASTGTSGANTGELFFGEGSRLTVL.

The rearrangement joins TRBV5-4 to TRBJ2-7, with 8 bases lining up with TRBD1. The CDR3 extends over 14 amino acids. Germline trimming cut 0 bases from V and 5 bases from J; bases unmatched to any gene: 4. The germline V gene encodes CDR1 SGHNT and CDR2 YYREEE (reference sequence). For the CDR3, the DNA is TGTGCCAGCAGCTTGGACAGGGGGAACAACGAGCAGTACTTC. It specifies CASSLDRGNNEQYF.

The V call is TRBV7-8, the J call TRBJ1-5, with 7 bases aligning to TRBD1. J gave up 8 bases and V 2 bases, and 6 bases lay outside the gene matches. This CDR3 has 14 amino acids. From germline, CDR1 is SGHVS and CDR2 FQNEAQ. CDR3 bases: TGTGCCAGCAGCTTAACAGGGGAGTTAAAGCCCCAGCATTTT. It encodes CASSLTGELKPQHF.

This chain's CDR3 is CASSTLGDTQYF. The CDR3 DNA reads as TGTGCCAGCAGTACACTAGGGGATACGCAGTATTTT. The chain joins TRBV2 to TRBJ2-3; perhaps TRBD2 as D (5 bases). The CDR3 loop spans 12 amino acids. The V gene's germline CDR1 is SNHLY and CDR2 FYNNEI. Trimming shortened V by 5 bases and J by 6 bases, and 9 bases separated the two germline ends.

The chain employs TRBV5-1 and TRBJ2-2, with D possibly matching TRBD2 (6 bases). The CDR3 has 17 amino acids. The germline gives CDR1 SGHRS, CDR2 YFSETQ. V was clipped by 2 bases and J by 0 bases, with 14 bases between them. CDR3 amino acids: CASSLRLALSNTGELFF. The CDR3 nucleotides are TGCGCCAGCAGCTTAAGGCTAGCGTTATCGAACACCGGGGAGCTGTTTTTT.

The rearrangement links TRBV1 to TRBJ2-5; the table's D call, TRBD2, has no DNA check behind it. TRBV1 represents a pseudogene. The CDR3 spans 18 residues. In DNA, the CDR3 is TGCACCAGCAGCCAAGATGAGAGAGGAGAGGGGGGGCCTGAGACCCAGTACTTC. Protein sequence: CTSSQDERGEGGPETQYF.

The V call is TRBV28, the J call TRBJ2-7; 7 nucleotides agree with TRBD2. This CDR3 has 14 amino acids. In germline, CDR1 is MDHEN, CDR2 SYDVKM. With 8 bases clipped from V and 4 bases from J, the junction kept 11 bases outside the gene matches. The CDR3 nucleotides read TGTGCCAGCTGTCGGGCGGGCGGGGGATACGAGCAGTACTTC. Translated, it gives CASCRAGGGYEQYF.

CDR3 in DNA: TGTGCCAGTAGCATTACAGGGGGGCCTGAAAAACTGTTTTTT. Amino acid sequence: CASSITGGPEKLFF. The chain carries TRBV19 and TRBJ1-4; 8 bases align to TRBD1. V was pared by 6 bases and J by 7 bases, with 7 bases of the junction left unmatched. CDR1 LNHDA and CDR2 SQIVND come from the germline V gene (reference sequence). The CDR3 length is 14 residues.

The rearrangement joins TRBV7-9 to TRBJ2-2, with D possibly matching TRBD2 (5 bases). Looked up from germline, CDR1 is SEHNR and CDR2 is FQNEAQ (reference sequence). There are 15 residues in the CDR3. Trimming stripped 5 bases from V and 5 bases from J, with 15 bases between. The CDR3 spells CASSTGLPPTGELFF. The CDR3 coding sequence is TGTGCCAGCAGCACCGGACTCCCCCCAACCGGGGAGCTGTTTTTT.

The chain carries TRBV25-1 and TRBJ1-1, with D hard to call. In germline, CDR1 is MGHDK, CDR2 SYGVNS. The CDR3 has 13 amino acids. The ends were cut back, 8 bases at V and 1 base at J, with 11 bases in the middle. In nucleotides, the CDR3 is TGTGCCAGCCGATTAGCGGGGAACACTGAAGCTTTCTTT. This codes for CASRLAGNTEAFF. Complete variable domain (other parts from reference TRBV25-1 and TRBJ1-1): EADIYQTPRYLVIGTGKKITLECSQTMGHDKMYWYQQDPGMELHLIHYSYGVNSTEKGDLSSESTVSRIRTEHFPLTLESARPSHTSQYLCASRLAGNTEAFFGQGTRLTVV.

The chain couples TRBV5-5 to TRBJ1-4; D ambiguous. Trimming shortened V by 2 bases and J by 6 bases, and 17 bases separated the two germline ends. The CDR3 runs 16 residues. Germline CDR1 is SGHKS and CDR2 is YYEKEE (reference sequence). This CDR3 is CASSFGPSTEYEKLFF. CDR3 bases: TGTGCCAGCAGCTTCGGTCCCTCCACCGAGTATGAAAAACTGTTTTTT.

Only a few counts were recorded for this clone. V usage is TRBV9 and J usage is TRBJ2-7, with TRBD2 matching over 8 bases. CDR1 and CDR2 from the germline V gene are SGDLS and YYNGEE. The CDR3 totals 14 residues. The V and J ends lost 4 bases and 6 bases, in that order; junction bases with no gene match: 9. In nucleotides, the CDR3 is TGTGCCAGCAGCATGACCCCCCGGGAGGGCGAGCAGTACTTC. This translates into CASSMTPREGEQYF. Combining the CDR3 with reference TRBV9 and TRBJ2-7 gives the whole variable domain DSGVTQTPKHLITATGQRVTLRCSPRSGDLSVYWYQQSLDQGLQFLIQYYNGEERAKGNILERFSAQQFPDLHSELNLSSLELGDSALYFCASSMTPREGEQYFGPGTRLTVT.